This entry features one T cell receptor (beta chain) sequence. Its antigen is currently unknown. The sample comes from a study of T cells in Graves' hyperthyroidism and ophthalmopathy. General study results and limits: The model predicted ophthalmopathy a median around 6.5 months before onset. Researchers found most expanded thyroid clonotypes above 0.001 in blood as well.

Regions amplified from RNA transcripts were the TCR beta CDR3 regions. The primer set for the first-round RT-PCR of the TCR CDR3 was HTBI. In TCRdb, the multiplex PCR reads were re-called with MiXCR into one record per CDR3 protein. Of around 520,000 distinct CDR3 sequences listed, approximately 15% were seen once; the top ten hold around a sixth. With 3 bases clipped from V and 4 bases from J, the junction kept 8 bases outside the gene matches. The CDR3 covers 16 residues. Germline V lookup: CDR1 DFQATT, CDR2 SNEGSKA (reference sequence). The clonotype comes from a woman between 18 and 29 years old with Graves' hyperthyroidism. The chain couples TRBV20-1 to TRBJ2-5; the match to TRBD2 covers 13 bases. The sequencing input was blood. This CDR3 reads CSARARLAGGGETQYF. As DNA, the CDR3 is TGCAGTGCTAGGGCCAGACTAGCGGGAGGAGGAGAGACCCAGTACTTC.